One sample yielded the 28 T cell receptor beta chains listed below, sequenced in a study of CD8 T cells in Susac syndrome. RNA was extracted with the RNeasy kit, and a quantity of about 0.45 to 1 ug was reverse transcribed using random hexamers. From the immunoSEQ multiplex PCR reads, TCRdb called clonotypes with MiXCR, one entry per CDR3 protein. Among 330,000 or so distinct CDR3 sequences listed, approximately 85% were seen once. Sequenced input: CD8+ T cells from PBMCs. These receptors were taken from a human donor with multiple sclerosis.

This sequence joins TRBV7-2 and TRBJ2-7; 9 nucleotides match TRBD2. The CDR3 sequence is 15 residues long. Trimming at V came to 0 bases and at J to 5 bases, leaving 5 bases not matched to a gene. Germline CDR1 is SGHTA and CDR2 is FQGNSA. CDR3 DNA sequence: TGTGCCAGCAGCTTAGCGACCCTAGCGGGAAACGAGCAGTACTTC. This translates into CASSLATLAGNEQYF. Supplemented by reference TRBV7-2 and TRBJ2-7, the full variable domain reads GAGVSQSPSNKVTEKGKDVELRCDPISGHTALYWYRQSLGQGLEFLIYFQGNSAPDKSGLPSDRFSAERTGGSVSTLTIQRTQQEDSAVYLCASSLATLAGNEQYFGPGTRLTVT.

V usage is TRBV27 and J usage is TRBJ2-3; a possible D gene is TRBD1 (6 bases). This CDR3 spans 16 amino acids. V was pared by 8 bases and J by 1 base, with 19 bases between. From germline, CDR1 is MNHEY and CDR2 SMNVEV (reference sequence). The CDR3 sequence: CASSSGGGWGTDTQYF. The CDR3 DNA reads as TGTGCCAGCTCCTCTGGGGGCGGTTGGGGCACAGATACGCAGTATTTT.

This sequence joins TRBV12-3 or TRBV12-4 and TRBJ2-7, with D possibly TRBD1 on 5 matching bases. This CDR3 spans 16 amino acids. Trimming removed 1 base from V and 2 bases from J, with 15 bases in between. CDR3 amino acids: CASSLEVGAFAYEQYF. DNA for the CDR3: TGTGCCAGCAGTTTAGAAGTTGGGGCCTTTGCCTACGAGCAGTACTTC.

This clonotype was seen a handful of times. The V and J genes are TRBV12-3 or TRBV12-4 and TRBJ2-7; 12 bases are a match to TRBD1. This CDR3 spans 14 amino acids. The junction had 6 bases not matched to a gene; V was cut back by 5 bases and J by 7 bases. The chain's CDR3 is CASSGDRGPGEQYF. CDR3 sequence (DNA): TGTGCCAGCAGTGGGGACAGGGGGCCGGGGGAGCAGTACTTC.

V and J are TRBV6-2 or TRBV6-3 and TRBJ2-7; D is perhaps TRBD1 or TRBD2 (5 bases each). CDR1 is MNHEY and CDR2 is SVGEGT in the germline V gene. The CDR3 sequence is 15 residues long. V gave up 5 bases and J gave up 0 bases, with 14 bases separating them. CDR3 in DNA: TGTGCCAGCAGTGTACGAGGGGTGTCCTCCTACGAGCAGTACTTC. Protein product: CASSVRGVSSYEQYF.

This clonotype was found a few times. The CDR3 loop reads CSVRLADFYEQYF. DNA for the CDR3: TGCAGCGTTCGACTAGCGGATTTCTACGAGCAGTACTTC. V is TRBV29-1 and J is TRBJ2-7, with 9 bases lining up with TRBD2. Germline CDR1 is SQVTM and CDR2 is ANQGSEA. This CDR3 region has 13 residues. V trimming: 5 bases; J trimming: 3 bases; junction bases outside the gene matches: 5.

The V gene is TRBV27, the J gene TRBJ2-1, with 9 bases aligning to TRBD2. Trimming at V came to 6 bases and at J to 0 bases, leaving 6 bases not matched to a gene. This CDR3 spans 16 amino acids. The germline V gene encodes CDR1 MNHEY and CDR2 SMNVEV (reference sequence). The CDR3 nucleotides read TGTGCCAGCAGCGGGACTAGCTTTAGCTCCTACAATGAGCAGTTCTTC. Amino acid sequence: CASSGTSFSSYNEQFF.

The V call is TRBV6-1, the J call TRBJ2-3; D might be TRBD2 (6 bases). In germline, CDR1 is MNHNS, CDR2 SASEGT. CDR3 length: 17 amino acids. Trimming stripped 10 bases from V and 1 base from J, with 24 bases between. CDR3 DNA sequence: TGTGCCACATCTCCCCGACTAGGTCAGAAGGGCACAGATACGCAGTATTTT. Translation: CATSPRLGQKGTDTQYF.

This clonotype was counted between two and nine times. This chain joins TRBV27 and TRBJ2-7, with 8 nucleotides matching TRBD1. V was clipped by 11 bases and J by 4 bases; unmatched bases: 13. The CDR3 has 14 residues. The germline gives CDR1 MNHEY, CDR2 SMNVEV (reference sequence). This CDR3 reads CAASTGENGYEQYF. CDR3 nucleotide sequence: TGTGCCGCATCGACAGGGGAGAATGGTTACGAGCAGTACTTC.

The chain recombines TRBV29-1 with TRBJ1-2, with unresolved D. The V end was cut by 1 base, the J end by 6 bases, with 9 bases between. This CDR3 comprises 12 residues. Germline-derived CDR1 and CDR2 are SQVTM and ANQGSEA. CDR3 loop: CSVEGGMNGYTF. The CDR3 DNA sequence: TGCAGCGTTGAAGGAGGGATGAATGGCTACACCTTC. Full variable domain (outside the CDR3, taken from reference TRBV29-1 and TRBJ1-2): SAVISQKPSRDICQRGTSLTIQCQVDSQVTMMFWYRQQPGQSLTLIATANQGSEATYESGFVIDKFPISRPNLTFSTLTVSNMSPEDSSIYLCSVEGGMNGYTFGSGTRLTVV.

The rearrangement joins TRBV19 to TRBJ2-3; 8 bases line up with TRBD2. V lost 7 bases and J lost 0; bases outside the gene matches: 6. CDR1 LNHDA and CDR2 SQIVND come from the germline V gene (reference sequence). The CDR3 length is 15 residues. The chain's CDR3 is CASKEGLGSTDTQYF. The CDR3 nucleotides read TGTGCCAGTAAAGAGGGACTAGGTAGCACAGATACGCAGTATTTT.

The J gene is TRBJ2-2, the V gene TRBV7-9, with D perhaps matching TRBD1 (6 bases). The CDR3 consists of 15 residues. The V gene's germline CDR1 is SEHNR and CDR2 FQNEAQ (reference sequence). Trimming cost V 0 bases and J 4 bases, with 9 bases left between them. In nucleotides, the CDR3 is TGTGCCAGCAGCTTAGCACAGGGCGGCACCGGGGAGCTGTTTTTT. Encoded protein: CASSLAQGGTGELFF.

This chain connects TRBV27 to TRBJ2-3; D might be TRBD1 or TRBD2, each matching 5 bases. The CDR3 is made up of 16 amino acids. V was cut by 2 bases and J by 2 bases, with 14 bases left in between. From germline, CDR1 is MNHEY and CDR2 SMNVEV (reference sequence). CDR3 amino acids: CASSLPAPGLTDTQYF. The CDR3 DNA sequence: TGTGCCAGCAGTTTACCCGCCCCGGGGCTCACAGATACGCAGTATTTT.

The gene calls are TRBV11-2 and TRBJ2-7, with D maybe TRBD2 (7 bases). The V gene's germline CDR1 is SGHAT and CDR2 FQNNGV. V was trimmed by 4 bases and J by 6 bases, leaving 19 bases between them. This CDR3 contains 15 residues. Here the CDR3 reads CASSSTSRGGLEQYF. The CDR3 DNA sequence: TGTGCCAGCAGCTCGACTAGCCGCGGGGGCCTCGAGCAGTACTTC.

The V and J genes are TRBV11-2 and TRBJ2-7; perhaps D is TRBD1 or TRBD2 (6 bases each). CDR1 and CDR2 (germline): SGHAT, FQNNGV. Trimming removed 4 bases from V and 4 bases from J, with 17 bases in between. This CDR3 comprises 15 residues. CDR3 DNA sequence: TGTGCCAGCAGCTCCCTCCCGGGGGCCGGGTACGAGCAGTACTTC. As protein: CASSSLPGAGYEQYF.

The table lists this clonotype with a count of one. The V call is TRBV28, the J call TRBJ2-1; 7 bases are a match to TRBD2. Germline-derived CDR1 and CDR2 are MDHEN and SYDVKM. The CDR3 totals 14 residues. Trimming removed 6 bases from V and 0 bases from J; junction bases left unmatched: 2. The CDR3 here is CASRGTNSYNEQFF. In DNA form, the CDR3 reads TGTGCCAGCAGGGGGACTAACTCCTACAATGAGCAGTTCTTC.

The chain employs TRBV9 and TRBJ1-5; D is unclear. CDR1 SGDLS and CDR2 YYNGEE come from the germline V gene. The V gene lost 0 bases and the J gene lost 9 bases, with 13 bases spanning the gap. The CDR3 spans 14 residues. The CDR3 sequence: CASSVGTSNGPQHF. CDR3 nucleotide sequence: TGTGCCAGCAGCGTAGGCACATCGAATGGGCCCCAGCATTTT. The entire variable domain, with the rest obtained from reference TRBV9 and TRBJ1-5, is as follows: DSGVTQTPKHLITATGQRVTLRCSPRSGDLSVYWYQQSLDQGLQFLIQYYNGEERAKGNILERFSAQQFPDLHSELNLSSLELGDSALYFCASSVGTSNGPQHFGDGTRLSIL.

V is TRBV30 and J is TRBJ2-7; 15 nucleotides line up with TRBD2. V lost 5 bases to trimming and J lost 7 bases; unmatched junction nucleotides: 12. The germline gives CDR1 GTSNPN, CDR2 SVGIG (reference sequence). This CDR3 contains 16 residues. CDR3 sequence: CAWDSGLAGGTREQYF. In DNA, the CDR3 is TGTGCCTGGGACTCGGGACTAGCGGGAGGAACGAGGGAGCAGTACTTC.

The rearrangement uses TRBV4-3 and TRBJ2-3; D is possibly TRBD2 (7 bases). This CDR3 has 17 residues. V lost 1 base to trimming and J lost 3 bases, with 17 bases between them. The germline CDR1 and CDR2 sequences are LGHNA and YSLEER. The CDR3 DNA reads TGCGCCAGCAGCCAAGGGGGGCCGCGGGAGTGGACAGATACGCAGTATTTT. Its protein is CASSQGGPREWTDTQYF.

This clonotype appeared a few times. J is TRBJ2-7 and V is TRBV28; D is possibly TRBD1 (5 bases). Looked up from germline, CDR1 is MDHEN and CDR2 is SYDVKM. V was pared by 2 bases and J by 2 bases, with 13 bases between. CDR3 length equals 15 residues. The CDR3 DNA sequence: TGTGCCAGCAGTTTACGCCTCACAGGAACCTACGAGCAGTACTTC. Amino acid sequence: CASSLRLTGTYEQYF.

The chain joins TRBV11-1 to TRBJ2-3; TRBD2 matches 16 bases. This CDR3 has 21 residues. Trimming cost V 4 bases and J 1 base; bases outside gene matches: 14. From germline, CDR1 is SGHAT and CDR2 FQDESV (reference sequence). CDR3 loop: CASSWLPGLAGGPHGTDTQYF. The CDR3 DNA reads TGTGCCAGCAGCTGGCTGCCGGGACTAGCGGGAGGGCCGCATGGCACAGATACGCAGTATTTT. Full variable domain (remainder filled in from reference TRBV11-1 and TRBJ2-3): EAEVAQSPRYKITEKSQAVAFWCDPISGHATLYWYRQILGQGPELLVQFQDESVVDDSQLPKDRFSAERLKGVDSTLKIQPAELGDSAMYLCASSWLPGLAGGPHGTDTQYFGPGTRLTVL.

This clonotype was seen a single time. The chain carries TRBV5-5 and TRBJ1-2, with D maybe TRBD1 (5 bases). The CDR3 spans 14 residues. Germline lookup yields CDR1 SGHKS and CDR2 YYEKEE (reference sequence). V lost 4 bases and J lost 4, with 14 bases in between. CDR3: CASSRRQLRYGYTF. CDR3 sequence (DNA): TGTGCCAGCAGCCGCAGACAGTTACGCTATGGCTACACCTTC. Together with reference TRBV5-5 and TRBJ1-2, the CDR3 gives the full variable domain: DAGVTQSPTHLIKTRGQQVTLRCSPISGHKSVSWYQQVLGQGPQFIFQYYEKEERGRGNFPDRFSARQFPNYSSELNVNALLLGDSALYLCASSRRQLRYGYTFGSGTRLTVV.

This clonotype was detected once. The DNA is omitted, as the CDR3 cannot be located on it reliably, and the CDR3 follows TCRdb's listing. This rearrangement joins TRBV6-5 to TRBJ2-3; the listed D gene, TRBD2, was not tested against the DNA. Germline CDR1 reads MNHEY; CDR2 reads SVGAGI. Counting both end residues, the CDR3 totals 17 amino acids. The CDR3 sequence is CASSSSGGRIDTDTQYF.

This sequence joins TRBV12-3 or TRBV12-4 and TRBJ1-1; a possible D gene is TRBD1 (5 bases). The ends were cut back, 6 bases at V and 3 bases at J, with 20 bases in the middle. CDR3 size: 16 residues. CDR3 sequence (DNA): TGTGCCAGCAGCATCCTTGGAGGGGTTAAGGACACTGAAGCTTTCTTT. Its translation is CASSILGGVKDTEAFF.

This clonotype appeared once. V gene TRBV7-7 combines with J gene TRBJ2-3; D is ambiguous. V was shortened by 5 bases and J by 5 bases, with 20 bases between the two germline ends. Looked up from germline, CDR1 is SSHAT and CDR2 is FNYEAQ (reference sequence). This CDR3 comprises 16 residues. In nucleotides, the CDR3 is TGTGCCAGCAGCCCCTCGGACGCCACAGTGAGAGATACGCAGTATTTT. This codes for CASSPSDATVRDTQYF.

The chain couples TRBV9 to TRBJ2-1, with unresolved D. V lost 2 bases and J 8 bases, leaving 8 bases between the germline ends. CDR1 SGDLS and CDR2 YYNGEE come from the germline V gene. CDR3 length: 12 residues. The CDR3 region is CASSVIGDEQFF. In nucleotides, the CDR3 is TGTGCCAGCAGCGTCATTGGGGATGAGCAGTTCTTC.

This chain joins TRBV6-5 and TRBJ2-7; 12 bases line up with TRBD2. Germline assignment: CDR1 MNHEY and CDR2 SVGAGI. With 5 bases clipped from V and 4 bases from J, the junction kept 3 bases outside the gene matches. The length of the CDR3 is 14 residues. The CDR3 region is CASSGTSGQYEQYF. CDR3 in DNA: TGTGCCAGCAGTGGGACTAGCGGGCAATACGAGCAGTACTTC.

CDR3 sequence reads: CSARPVGNTIYF. The DNA for the CDR3 is TGCAGTGCTAGACCCGTTGGAAACACCATATATTTT. The J gene is TRBJ1-3, the V gene TRBV20-1, with D hard to call. V dropped 2 bases and J dropped 3 bases, with 5 bases sitting between them. The CDR3 consists of 12 residues. Per the germline V gene, CDR1 is DFQATT and CDR2 is SNEGSKA (reference sequence).